This entry lists 27 T cell receptor beta chains sequenced from one sample in a study of T cells in Graves' hyperthyroidism and ophthalmopathy. TCR beta CDR3 sequences were amplified from RNA transcripts. HTBI primers were used for first-round RT-PCR of the TCR CDR3. MiXCR, run by TCRdb on the multiplex PCR reads, gives a single entry per CDR3 protein. The repertoire includes about 420,000 distinct CDR3 sequences, 15% to 19% of them detected once, and around 7% sits in the top ten. The source material was blood. These receptors all come from a woman aged 18-29 years with Graves' hyperthyroidism.

J is TRBJ2-4 and V is TRBV7-2; no clear D gene. CDR1 SGHTA and CDR2 FQGNSA come from the germline V gene. Trimming pared 0 bases from V and 12 bases from J, leaving 18 bases between. This CDR3 is built from 15 residues. In nucleotides, the CDR3 is TGTGCCAGCAGCTTAGCGCCATCATCCCCGCGTGCTCAGTACTTC. Translating it yields CASSLAPSSPRAQYF.

The chain combines TRBV20-1 with TRBJ2-1, with 10 bases that match TRBD2. The CDR3 extends over 14 amino acids. Germline V gene lookup returns CDR1 DFQATT and CDR2 SNEGSKA (reference sequence). J was trimmed by 4 bases and V by 6 bases; bases with no gene match: 6. CDR3 in amino acids: CSARSSGRYNEQFF. The CDR3, as DNA: TGCAGTGCGAGATCTAGCGGGAGATACAATGAGCAGTTCTTC.

The J gene is TRBJ2-3, the V gene TRBV11-2, with TRBD2 as a possible D gene (6 bases). The ends were cut back, 5 bases at V and 4 bases at J, with 19 bases in the middle. Germline V lookup: CDR1 SGHAT, CDR2 FQNNGV. The length of the CDR3 is 16 residues. The CDR3 is CASSIIGKGRPDTQYF. The CDR3 coding sequence is TGTGCCAGCAGCATCATAGGGAAAGGGAGGCCAGATACGCAGTATTTT.

This clonotype was detected a few times. The chain links TRBV5-1 to TRBJ2-2; 7 nucleotides align to TRBD1. Germline assignment: CDR1 SGHRS and CDR2 YFSETQ. This CDR3 is built from 18 residues. Trimming removed 3 bases from V and 0 bases from J; junction bases left unmatched: 11. The CDR3 nucleotides read TGCGCCAGCAGCTACTCAGACAGGGACAGCGCGAACACCGGGGAGCTGTTTTTT. This gives the protein CASSYSDRDSANTGELFF.

This clonotype was detected ten times or more. The CDR3 reads CASSSRTGGPGNSPLHF. The CDR3 DNA sequence: TGTGCCAGCAGTTCCCGGACGGGTGGACCCGGGAATTCACCCCTCCACTTT. The J gene is TRBJ1-6, the V gene TRBV28; D not resolved. The CDR3 contains 17 residues. V was trimmed by 4 bases and J by 7 bases, leaving 20 bases between them. Germline lookup yields CDR1 MDHEN and CDR2 SYDVKM.

The rearrangement links TRBV6-1 to TRBJ2-7, with a possible D match to TRBD2 (5 bases). The V end was cut by 6 bases, the J end by 0 bases, with 15 bases between. This CDR3 spans 15 amino acids. Germline CDR1 and CDR2: MNHNS and SASEGT. CDR3: CASSTSAESSYEQYF. The CDR3 DNA follows: TGTGCCAGCAGCACGTCAGCGGAGAGCTCCTACGAGCAGTACTTC.

This clonotype was observed at least ten times. The chain is built from TRBV29-1 and TRBJ2-7, with D uncertain. The CDR3 consists of 15 residues. V was shortened by 0 bases and J by 1 base, with 13 bases between the two germline ends. CDR1 and CDR2 (germline): SQVTM, ANQGSEA. CDR3 sequence reads: CSVEDPLRGSYEQYF. Here the CDR3 DNA reads TGCAGCGTTGAAGATCCCCTACGTGGATCCTACGAGCAGTACTTC.

This clonotype occurred many times. The chain has TRBV10-3 and TRBJ2-6, with 14 bases aligning to TRBD2. The V segment lost 4 bases and the J segment 2 bases; nucleotides outside the gene matches: 1. The CDR3 runs to 17 residues. Germline lookup yields CDR1 ENHRY and CDR2 SYGVKD. CDR3 residues: CAISGTSGGTGANVLTF. CDR3 nucleotides: TGTGCCATCAGTGGGACTAGCGGGGGGACTGGGGCCAACGTCCTGACTTTC.

This clonotype has ten or more counts. This sequence joins TRBV7-2 and TRBJ1-1, with 7 bases fitting TRBD1. V shed 3 bases and J 3 bases; nucleotides not matched to a gene: 4. The germline V gene has CDR1 SGHTA and CDR2 FQGNSA. There are 14 residues in the CDR3. Here the CDR3 reads CASSLTGFDTEAFF. The CDR3 nucleotides read TGTGCCAGCAGCTTGACAGGGTTTGACACTGAAGCTTTCTTT.

Ten or more counts support this clonotype. The V gene is TRBV2, the J gene TRBJ2-1; D unclear. V was shortened by 4 bases and J by 0 bases, with 16 bases between the two germline ends. The germline CDR1 and CDR2 sequences are SNHLY and FYNNEI. CDR3 length equals 17 residues. DNA of the CDR3: TGTGCCAGCAGTGGGCGGCTTTCCCTGAGCTCCTACAATGAGCAGTTCTTC. Translation gives CASSGRLSLSSYNEQFF. Variable domain in full (rest from reference TRBV2 and TRBJ2-1): EPEVTQTPSHQVTQMGQEVILRCVPISNHLYFYWYRQILGQKVEFLVSFYNNEISEKSEIFDDQFSVERPDGSNFTLKIRSTKLEDSAMYFCASSGRLSLSSYNEQFFGPGTRLTVL.

This clonotype was recorded at least ten times. V and J are TRBV20-1 and TRBJ1-5, with D unclear. Deletions cut 0 bases from V and 6 bases from J, with 6 bases between. Germline CDR1 DFQATT, CDR2 SNEGSKA (reference sequence). The CDR3 runs 12 residues. DNA for the CDR3: TGCAGTGCTAGAGATGGCCTTCAGCCCCAGCATTTT. Its protein product is CSARDGLQPQHF.

This clonotype was observed at least ten times. V is TRBV3-1 and J is TRBJ2-7; D is possibly TRBD1 (5 bases). V was pared by 0 bases and J by 5 bases, with 17 bases between. In germline, CDR1 is LGHDT, CDR2 YNNKEL (reference sequence). The CDR3 length is 16 residues. In nucleotides, the CDR3 is TGTGCCAGCAGCCAAGATGGCAGGGCTTCAGGCCACGAGCAGTACTTC. Translation gives CASSQDGRASGHEQYF.

V and J are TRBV2 and TRBJ1-4, with 8 bases aligning to TRBD1. The CDR3 covers 15 residues. In germline, CDR1 is SNHLY, CDR2 FYNNEI. V lost 2 bases, J lost 4 bases, and 3 bases stayed unmatched. The CDR3 region is CASSEMGQDNEKLFF. Here the CDR3 DNA reads TGTGCCAGCAGTGAAATGGGACAGGATAATGAAAAACTGTTTTTT. Full variable domain (outside the CDR3, taken from reference TRBV2 and TRBJ1-4): EPEVTQTPSHQVTQMGQEVILRCVPISNHLYFYWYRQILGQKVEFLVSFYNNEISEKSEIFDDQFSVERPDGSNFTLKIRSTKLEDSAMYFCASSEMGQDNEKLFFGSGTQLSVL.

This sequence joins TRBV6-4 and TRBJ2-3; D is unclear. Germline-derived CDR1 and CDR2 are MRHNA and SNTAGT. The CDR3 contains 14 residues. V lost 9 bases and J 3 bases, leaving 16 bases between the germline ends. This CDR3 reads CARQRDGVTDTQYF. CDR3 DNA: TGTGCCAGGCAAAGGGATGGGGTGACAGATACGCAGTATTTT.

As concerns this clonotype: At one end the junction does not follow the germline gene, possibly because of a read error. This rearrangement joins TRBV6-2 or TRBV6-3 to TRBJ1-5, with no clear D. This CDR3 has 17 amino acids. Germline V CDR1 and CDR2: MNHEY, SVGEGT. CDR3 in DNA: TGTGCCAGCAGTTACTCTCTTAGGAGTTATAGCGATCAGCCCCAGCATTTT. It codes for CASSYSLRSYSDQPQHF.

This clonotype was seen at least ten times. The CDR3 DNA is TGTGCCAGCAGTGAAGTCTCTGGGGCCAACGTCCTGACTTTC. Translated, it gives CASSEVSGANVLTF. The J gene is TRBJ2-6, the V gene TRBV6-1; no reliable D call. V was trimmed by 1 base and J by 0 bases, leaving 1 base between them. Germline CDR1 reads MNHNS; CDR2 reads SASEGT. The CDR3 has 14 residues.

Many counts were recorded for this clonotype. The chain uses TRBV6-1 and TRBJ2-7, with D uncertain. V dropped 5 bases and J dropped 4 bases, with 21 bases sitting between them. From germline, CDR1 is MNHNS and CDR2 SASEGT. The CDR3 covers 16 residues. The DNA for the CDR3 is TGTGCCAGCAGTTCCCTCGGACGGTTTGTGTTGTACGAGCAGTACTTC. Amino acids: CASSSLGRFVLYEQYF.

This clonotype was found many times. The gene calls are TRBV5-5 and TRBJ2-7, with 12 bases matching TRBD2. J was trimmed by 4 bases and V by 6 bases; bases with no gene match: 8. Per germline, CDR1 SGHKS and CDR2 YYEKEE (reference sequence). The CDR3 consists of 15 residues. The chain's CDR3 is CASTMTSGRGYEQYF. CDR3 coding DNA: TGTGCCAGCACCATGACTAGCGGGAGAGGGTACGAGCAGTACTTC.

In this sample, this clonotype turned up a few times. The J gene is TRBJ1-6, the V gene TRBV9; possible D gene TRBD1, 6 bases. Germline V gene data show CDR1 as SGDLS and CDR2 as YYNGEE. Trimming stripped 0 bases from V and 7 bases from J, with 14 bases between. This CDR3 comprises 16 residues. The CDR3 spells CASSVEGGLGNSPLHF. CDR3 DNA: TGTGCCAGCAGCGTAGAGGGGGGGCTCGGGAATTCACCCCTCCACTTT.

This clonotype has ten or more counts. This rearrangement joins TRBV7-6 to TRBJ2-1; D assignment may be TRBD1 or TRBD2 (5 bases each). This CDR3 spans 16 amino acids. V was shortened by 4 bases and J by 9 bases, with 22 bases between the two germline ends. CDR1 is SGHVS, CDR2 FNYEAQ, per germline. DNA for the CDR3: TGTGCCAGCAGCTCGGGGCCGGGACCCTCCCCGGGTGAGCAGTTCTTC. Translated: CASSSGPGPSPGEQFF.

The chain couples TRBV5-6 to TRBJ2-7; D perhaps matches TRBD1 (6 bases). V was shortened by 0 bases and J by 5 bases, with 9 bases between the two germline ends. This CDR3 is 13 amino acids long. Germline loops: CDR1 SGHDT, CDR2 YYEEEE. The CDR3 loop is CASSLGGHDEQYF. The CDR3, as DNA: TGTGCCAGCAGCTTGGGGGGACATGACGAGCAGTACTTC.

As for this clonotype: A much larger clone differs from this one at a single base, so this may be a read error. V is TRBV7-3 and J is TRBJ2-1, with D maybe TRBD1 (5 bases). The germline V gene encodes CDR1 SGHTA and CDR2 FQGTGA. The CDR3 is made up of 14 amino acids. The CDR3 nucleotides read TGTGCCAGCAGCTCCGGAGACAGCGACAATAAGCAGTTCTTC. It encodes CASSSGDSDNKQFF. The entire variable domain, with the rest obtained from reference TRBV7-3 and TRBJ2-1, is as follows: GAGVSQTPSNKVTEKGKYVELRCDPISGHTALYWYRQSLGQGPEFLIYFQGTGAADDSGLPNDRFFAVRPEGSVSTLKIQRTERGDSAVYLCASSSGDSDNKQFFGPGTRLTVL.

In this sample, this clonotype turned up many times. The J gene is TRBJ2-3, the V gene TRBV5-1; TRBD2 matches 9 bases. Per germline, CDR1 SGHRS and CDR2 YFSETQ. The CDR3 extends over 17 amino acids. J was trimmed by 3 bases and V by 4 bases; bases with no gene match: 12. CDR3 sequence (DNA): TGCGCCAGCAGCGGGGGACTAGCTACAAGAGTGACAGATACGCAGTATTTT. As protein: CASSGGLATRVTDTQYF. Complete variable domain (other parts from reference TRBV5-1 and TRBJ2-3): KAGVTQTPRYLIKTRGQQVTLSCSPISGHRSVSWYQQTPGQGLQFLFEYFSETQRNKGNFPGRFSGRQFSNSRSEMNVSTLELGDSALYLCASSGGLATRVTDTQYFGPGTRLTVL.

This clonotype was observed at least ten times. The J gene is TRBJ2-7, the V gene TRBV2; 13 bases fit TRBD2. Germline V gene lookup returns CDR1 SNHLY and CDR2 FYNNEI. V was pared by 0 bases and J by 4 bases, with 9 bases of the junction left unmatched. This CDR3 is 18 amino acids long. The CDR3 nucleotides are TGTGCCAGCAGTGAAGCGGGGGGACTAGCGGGACCTTTTTACGAGCAGTACTTC. Its protein product is CASSEAGGLAGPFYEQYF.

V gene TRBV7-6 combines with J gene TRBJ2-3, with D tentatively TRBD1 or TRBD2 (5 bases each). The CDR3 extends over 15 amino acids. Germline CDR1 and CDR2: SGHVS and FNYEAQ. Trimming left V 5 bases short and J 1 base short, with 13 bases between. CDR3 coding DNA: TGTGCCAGCAGCCCACTGTTGGGACGCACAGATACGCAGTATTTT. It codes for CASSPLLGRTDTQYF.

Many counts were recorded for this clonotype. J is TRBJ2-5 and V is TRBV6-1, with 9 bases that match TRBD2. Germline loops: CDR1 MNHNS, CDR2 SASEGT. With V trimmed by 1 base and J by 1 base, 4 bases remained unmatched. The CDR3 is 16 amino acids. CDR3 nucleotides: TGTGCCAGCAGTGAAGGGTTGCGGGGGGGCCAAGAGACCCAGTACTTC. This encodes CASSEGLRGGQETQYF.

This clonotype was counted ten times or more. J is TRBJ1-1 and V is TRBV11-3, with D hard to call. V gave up 5 bases and J gave up 1 base, with 11 bases separating them. Germline CDR1 and CDR2: SGHNT and YENEEA. This CDR3 is 14 amino acids long. DNA of the CDR3: TGTGCCAGCAGCCTTACCTCAGGGAACACTGAAGCTTTCTTT. It yields the protein CASSLTSGNTEAFF.